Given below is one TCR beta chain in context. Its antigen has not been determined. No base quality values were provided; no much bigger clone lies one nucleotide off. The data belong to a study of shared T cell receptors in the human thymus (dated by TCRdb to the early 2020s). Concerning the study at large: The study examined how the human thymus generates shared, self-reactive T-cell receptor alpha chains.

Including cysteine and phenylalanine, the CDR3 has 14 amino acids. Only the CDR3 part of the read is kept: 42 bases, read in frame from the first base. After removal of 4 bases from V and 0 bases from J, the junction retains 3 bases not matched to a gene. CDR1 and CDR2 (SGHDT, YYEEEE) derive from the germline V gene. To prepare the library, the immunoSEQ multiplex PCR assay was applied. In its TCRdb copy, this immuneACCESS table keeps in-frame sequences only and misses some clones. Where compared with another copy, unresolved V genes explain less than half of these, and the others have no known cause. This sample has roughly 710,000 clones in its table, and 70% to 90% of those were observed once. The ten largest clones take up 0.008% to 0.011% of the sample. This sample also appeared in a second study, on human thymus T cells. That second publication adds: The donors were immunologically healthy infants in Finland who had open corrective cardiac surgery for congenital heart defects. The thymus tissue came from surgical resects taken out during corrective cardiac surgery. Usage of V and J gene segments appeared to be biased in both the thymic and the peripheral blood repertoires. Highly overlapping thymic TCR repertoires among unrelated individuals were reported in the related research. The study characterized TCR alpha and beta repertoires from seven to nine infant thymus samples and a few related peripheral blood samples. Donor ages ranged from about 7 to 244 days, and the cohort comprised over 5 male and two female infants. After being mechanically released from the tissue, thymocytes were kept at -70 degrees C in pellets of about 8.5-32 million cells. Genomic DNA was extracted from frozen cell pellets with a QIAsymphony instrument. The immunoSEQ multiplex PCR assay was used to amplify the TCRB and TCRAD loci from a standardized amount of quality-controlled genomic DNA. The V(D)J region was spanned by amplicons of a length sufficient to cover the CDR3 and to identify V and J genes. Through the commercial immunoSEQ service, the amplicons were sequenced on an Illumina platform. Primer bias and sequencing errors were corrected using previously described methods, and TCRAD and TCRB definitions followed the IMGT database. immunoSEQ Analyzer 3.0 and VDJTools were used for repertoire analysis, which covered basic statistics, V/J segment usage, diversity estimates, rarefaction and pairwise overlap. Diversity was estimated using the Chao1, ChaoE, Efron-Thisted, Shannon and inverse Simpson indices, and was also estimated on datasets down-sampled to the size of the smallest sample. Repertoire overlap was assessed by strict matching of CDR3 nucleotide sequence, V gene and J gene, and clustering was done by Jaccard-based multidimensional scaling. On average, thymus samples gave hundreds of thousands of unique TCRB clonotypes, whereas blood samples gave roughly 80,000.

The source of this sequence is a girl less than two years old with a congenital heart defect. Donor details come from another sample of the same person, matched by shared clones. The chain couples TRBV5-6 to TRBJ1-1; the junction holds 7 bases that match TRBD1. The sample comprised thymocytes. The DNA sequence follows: TGTGCCAGCAGCGAGGGACAGATGAACACTGAAGCTTTCTTT. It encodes CASSEGQMNTEAFF.